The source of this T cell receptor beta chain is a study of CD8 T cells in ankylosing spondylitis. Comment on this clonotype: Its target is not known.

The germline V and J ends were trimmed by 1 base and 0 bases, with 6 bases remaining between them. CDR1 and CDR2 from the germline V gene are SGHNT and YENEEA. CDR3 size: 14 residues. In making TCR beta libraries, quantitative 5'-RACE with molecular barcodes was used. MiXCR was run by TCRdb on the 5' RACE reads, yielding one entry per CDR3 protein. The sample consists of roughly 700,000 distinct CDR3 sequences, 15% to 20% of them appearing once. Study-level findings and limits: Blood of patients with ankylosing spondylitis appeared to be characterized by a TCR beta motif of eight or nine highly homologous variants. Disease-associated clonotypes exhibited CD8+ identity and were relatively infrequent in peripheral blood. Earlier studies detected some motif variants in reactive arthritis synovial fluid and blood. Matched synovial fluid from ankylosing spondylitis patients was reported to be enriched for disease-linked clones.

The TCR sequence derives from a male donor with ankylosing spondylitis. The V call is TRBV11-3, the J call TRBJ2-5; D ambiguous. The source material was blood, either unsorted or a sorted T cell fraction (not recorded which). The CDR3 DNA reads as TGTGCCAGCAGCTTAGCGGTGTACCAAGAGACCCAGTACTTC. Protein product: CASSLAVYQETQYF.